A selection of T cell receptor beta chains follows, all from one sample in a study of blood T cell repertoires in COVID-19. Data came from immunoSEQ multiplex PCR; TCRdb stores just in-frame clones and leaves some out. The sample shows hundreds of thousands of clones, roughly 90% of them seen only once. Sample: peripheral blood. The receptors originated from a woman in her thirties or forties who had recovered from COVID-19. The conserved cysteine and the conserved F or W are not part of the CDR3 here.

cdr3_aa	v_call	j_call
ASSIPRSSGANVLT	TRBV19	TRBJ2-6
ASSSFGGPGNEQF	TRBV5-6	TRBJ2-1
ASSYSTLGGQQPQH	TRBV6-2/TRBV6-3	TRBJ1-5
ASSTLGRNTDTQY	TRBV7-9	TRBJ2-3
ASSRYRDQETQY	TRBV4-1	TRBJ2-5
AISRAGGLADEAF	TRBV10-3	TRBJ1-1
ASSPRTGTNEQF	TRBV19	TRBJ2-1
ASSLTVSYEQY	TRBV28	TRBJ2-7
ASSPPLPSSGANVLT	TRBV28	TRBJ2-6
ASSLAGQGNYGYT	TRBV7-2	TRBJ1-2
SVEDLGQGGNQPQH	TRBV29-1	TRBJ1-5
ASSSGTGAYEQY	TRBV11-2	TRBJ2-7
ASSIGTGVEQF	TRBV7-9	TRBJ2-1
AWNGDSGNTIY	TRBV30	TRBJ1-3
ASSIMSSNQPQH	TRBV19	TRBJ1-5
ASSASSPNNEQF	TRBV11-1	TRBJ2-1
ASSRRLFSGNTIY	TRBV2	TRBJ1-3
ASSIWGQSYEQY	TRBV19	TRBJ2-7
ATSDSVRADTQY	TRBV24-1	TRBJ2-3
ASSVREDYNEQF	TRBV25-1	TRBJ2-1
ASSQVVQGTGELF	TRBV4-3	TRBJ2-2
ASSFTGTGERETQY	TRBV27	TRBJ2-5
ASSSERGSSYEQY	TRBV7-9	TRBJ2-7
ASSLTGSGANVLT	TRBV6-5	TRBJ2-6
ASSPGRSHRVDTQY	TRBV9	TRBJ2-3
ASSYPPAGGTDTQY	TRBV7-9	TRBJ2-3
ASSFDRGYNNEQF	TRBV11-1	TRBJ2-1
ASSLSGGYQAF	TRBV28	TRBJ1-1
ASSAITSAAYEQY	TRBV7-9	TRBJ2-7
ASRGGGQETQY	TRBV25-1	TRBJ2-5
ASSIYRGLTEAF	TRBV27	TRBJ1-1
ASSQGRTAYEQY	TRBV3-1/TRBV3-2	TRBJ2-7
ASSPTGGFLYEQY	TRBV7-2	TRBJ2-7
ASRSRDNTSPGNTIY	TRBV12-2	TRBJ1-3
SVAGQFQETQY	TRBV29-1	TRBJ2-5
ASGKGRGSSGNTIY	TRBV9	TRBJ1-3
ASRDRTGPNQPQH	TRBV2	TRBJ1-5
ATSRQAMGQGDGYT	TRBV15	TRBJ1-2
ASSVTPGLAGVDTQY	TRBV9	TRBJ2-3
ASSLTAELGTEAF	TRBV7-3	TRBJ1-1
ASSLARTHTYEQY	TRBV7-8	TRBJ2-7
ASSPAGGGTYEQF	TRBV7-2	TRBJ2-1
ASSLRGLSTDTQY	TRBV7-3	TRBJ2-3
SAGAWAGGIYGYT	TRBV20-1	TRBJ1-2
ASSLVLAGGEETQY	TRBV7-2	TRBJ2-5
ASSSWTDEAF	TRBV12-3/TRBV12-4	TRBJ1-1
ASSLFPGNTIY	TRBV27	TRBJ1-3
ASSFPPGQARTYEQY	TRBV28	TRBJ2-7
ASSLPRTVEETQY	TRBV5-5	TRBJ2-5
ASSPGQGATETQY	TRBV18	TRBJ2-5
ASSLGSGNQPQH	TRBV13	TRBJ1-5
ASSRQRQVRNEKLF	TRBV18	TRBJ1-4
ASSLDSGNNQPQH	TRBV11-3	TRBJ1-5
ASSPVPGQGVPGNQPQH	TRBV7-2	TRBJ1-5